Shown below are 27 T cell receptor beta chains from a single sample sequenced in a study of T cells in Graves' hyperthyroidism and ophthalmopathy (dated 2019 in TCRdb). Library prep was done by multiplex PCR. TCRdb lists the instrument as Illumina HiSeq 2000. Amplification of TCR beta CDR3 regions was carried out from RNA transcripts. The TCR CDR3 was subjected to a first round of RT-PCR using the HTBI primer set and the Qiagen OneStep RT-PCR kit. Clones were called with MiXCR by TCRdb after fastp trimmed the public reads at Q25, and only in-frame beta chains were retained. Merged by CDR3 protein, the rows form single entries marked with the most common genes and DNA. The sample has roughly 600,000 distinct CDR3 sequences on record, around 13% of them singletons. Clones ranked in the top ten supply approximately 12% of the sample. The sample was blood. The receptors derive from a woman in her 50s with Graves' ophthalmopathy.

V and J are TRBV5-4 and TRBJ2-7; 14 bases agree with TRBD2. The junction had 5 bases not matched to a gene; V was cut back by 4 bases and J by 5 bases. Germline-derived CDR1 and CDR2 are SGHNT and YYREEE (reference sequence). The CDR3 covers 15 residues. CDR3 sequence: CASSPLGLAGDEQYF. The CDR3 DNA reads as TGTGCCAGCAGCCCCCTGGGACTAGCGGGAGACGAGCAGTACTTC.

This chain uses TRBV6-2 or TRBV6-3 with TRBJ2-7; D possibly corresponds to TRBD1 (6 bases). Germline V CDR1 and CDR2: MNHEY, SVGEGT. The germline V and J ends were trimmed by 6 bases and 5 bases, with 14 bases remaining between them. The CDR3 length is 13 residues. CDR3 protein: CASRIGGGHEQYF. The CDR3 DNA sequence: TGTGCCAGCAGGATTGGGGGCGGACACGAGCAGTACTTC.

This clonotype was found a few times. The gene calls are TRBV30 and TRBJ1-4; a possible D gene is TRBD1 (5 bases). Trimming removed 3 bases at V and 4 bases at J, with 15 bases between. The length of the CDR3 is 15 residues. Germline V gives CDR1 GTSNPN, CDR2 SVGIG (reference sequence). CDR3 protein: CAWRGLGRINEKLFF. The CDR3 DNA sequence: TGTGCCTGGAGGGGCCTGGGACGGATTAATGAAAAACTGTTTTTT.

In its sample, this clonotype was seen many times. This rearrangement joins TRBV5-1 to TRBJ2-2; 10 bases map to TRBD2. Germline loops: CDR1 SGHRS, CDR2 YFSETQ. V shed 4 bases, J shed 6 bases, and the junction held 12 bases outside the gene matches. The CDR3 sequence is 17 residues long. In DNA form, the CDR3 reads TGCGCCAGCAGCCGTGAGACTAGCGGGTTCGTAGCCGGGGAGCTGTTTTTT. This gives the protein CASSRETSGFVAGELFF.

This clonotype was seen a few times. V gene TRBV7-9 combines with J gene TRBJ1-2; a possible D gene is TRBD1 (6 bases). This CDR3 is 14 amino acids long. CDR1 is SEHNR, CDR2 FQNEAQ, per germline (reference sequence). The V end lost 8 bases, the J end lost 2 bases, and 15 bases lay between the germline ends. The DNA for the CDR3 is TGTGCCAGCGGAAACAGGGATTTGAACTATGGCTACACCTTC. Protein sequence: CASGNRDLNYGYTF. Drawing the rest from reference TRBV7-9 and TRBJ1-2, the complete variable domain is DTGVSQNPRHKITKRGQNVTFRCDPISEHNRLYWYRQTLGQGPEFLTYFQNEAQLEKSRLLSDRFSAERPKGSFSTLEIQRTEQGDSAMYLCASGNRDLNYGYTFGSGTRLTVV.

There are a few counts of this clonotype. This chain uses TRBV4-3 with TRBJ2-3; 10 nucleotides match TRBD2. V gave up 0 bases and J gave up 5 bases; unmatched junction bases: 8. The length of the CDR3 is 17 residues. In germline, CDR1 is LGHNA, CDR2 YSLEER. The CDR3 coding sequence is TGCGCCAGCAGCCAAGAAAGAAGCGGGAGGGCCATAGATACGCAGTATTTT. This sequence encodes CASSQERSGRAIDTQYF.

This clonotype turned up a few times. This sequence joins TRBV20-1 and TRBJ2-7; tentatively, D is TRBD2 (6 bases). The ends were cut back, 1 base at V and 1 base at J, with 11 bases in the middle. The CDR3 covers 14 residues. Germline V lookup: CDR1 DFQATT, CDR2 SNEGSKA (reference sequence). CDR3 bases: TGCAGTGCTAGAGCCCCGGGACTTTCCTACGAGCAGTACTTC. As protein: CSARAPGLSYEQYF.

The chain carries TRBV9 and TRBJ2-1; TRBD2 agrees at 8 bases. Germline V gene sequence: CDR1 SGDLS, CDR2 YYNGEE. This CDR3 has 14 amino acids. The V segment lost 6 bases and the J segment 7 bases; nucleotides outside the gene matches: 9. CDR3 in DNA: TGTGCCAGCACCACTACCGGGACTAGAAATGAGCAGTTCTTC. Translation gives CASTTTGTRNEQFF.

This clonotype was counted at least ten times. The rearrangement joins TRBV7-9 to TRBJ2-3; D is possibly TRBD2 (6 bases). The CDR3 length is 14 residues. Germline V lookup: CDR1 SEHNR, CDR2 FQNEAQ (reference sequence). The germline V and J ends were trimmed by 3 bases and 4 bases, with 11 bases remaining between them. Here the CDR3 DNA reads TGTGCCAGCAGCTTCCAGGGAGGTGCAGATACGCAGTATTTT. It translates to CASSFQGGADTQYF.

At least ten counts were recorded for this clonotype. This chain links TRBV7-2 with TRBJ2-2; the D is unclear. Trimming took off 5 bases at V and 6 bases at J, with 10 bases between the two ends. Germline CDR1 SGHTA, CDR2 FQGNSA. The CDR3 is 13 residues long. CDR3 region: CASSQGPPGELFF. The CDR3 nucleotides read TGTGCCAGCAGCCAAGGACCACCCGGGGAGCTGTTTTTT. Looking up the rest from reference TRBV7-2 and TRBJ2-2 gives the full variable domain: GAGVSQSPSNKVTEKGKDVELRCDPISGHTALYWYRQSLGQGLEFLIYFQGNSAPDKSGLPSDRFSAERTGGSVSTLTIQRTQQEDSAVYLCASSQGPPGELFFGEGSRLTVL.

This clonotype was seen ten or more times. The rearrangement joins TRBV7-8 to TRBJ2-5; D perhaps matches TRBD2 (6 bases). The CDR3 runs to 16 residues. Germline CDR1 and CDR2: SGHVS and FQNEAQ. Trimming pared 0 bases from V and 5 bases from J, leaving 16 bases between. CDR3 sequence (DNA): TGTGCCAGCAGCTTAGCTTCTAGCGCACCCGGGGAGACCCAGTACTTC. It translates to CASSLASSAPGETQYF.

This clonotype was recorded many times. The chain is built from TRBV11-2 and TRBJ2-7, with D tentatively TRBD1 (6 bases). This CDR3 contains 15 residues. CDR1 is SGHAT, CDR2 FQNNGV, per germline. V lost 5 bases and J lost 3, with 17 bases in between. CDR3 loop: CASSPSRQGLYEQYF. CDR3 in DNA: TGTGCCAGCAGCCCCTCCAGGCAGGGGCTCTACGAGCAGTACTTC.

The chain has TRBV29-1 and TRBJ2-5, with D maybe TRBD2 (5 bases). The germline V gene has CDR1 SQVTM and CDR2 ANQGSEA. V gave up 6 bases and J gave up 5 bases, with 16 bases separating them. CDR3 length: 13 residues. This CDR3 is CSVRGRLLETQYF. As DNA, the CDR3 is TGCAGCGTCCGGGGTCGTTTATTGGAGACCCAGTACTTC.

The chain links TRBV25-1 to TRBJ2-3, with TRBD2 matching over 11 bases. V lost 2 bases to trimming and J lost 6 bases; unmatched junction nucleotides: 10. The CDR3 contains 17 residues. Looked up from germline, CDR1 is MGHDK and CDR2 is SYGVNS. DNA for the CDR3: TGTGCCAGCAGTGAAGAGATGGATAGCGGGAGGGTGGATACGCAGTATTTT. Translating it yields CASSEEMDSGRVDTQYF.

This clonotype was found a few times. CDR3 region: CASSQGWTSTDTQYF. CDR3 nucleotide sequence: TGCGCCAGCAGCCAAGGGTGGACTAGCACAGATACGCAGTATTTT. V gene TRBV4-1 combines with J gene TRBJ2-3; D might be TRBD2 (5 bases). The V gene's germline CDR1 is MGHRA and CDR2 YSYEKL. The V end lost 1 base, the J end lost 0 bases, and 8 bases lay between the germline ends. CDR3 size: 15 residues.

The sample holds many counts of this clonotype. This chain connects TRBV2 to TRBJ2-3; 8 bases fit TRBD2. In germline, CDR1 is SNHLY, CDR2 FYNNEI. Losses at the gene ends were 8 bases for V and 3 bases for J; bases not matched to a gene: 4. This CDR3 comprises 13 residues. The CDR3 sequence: CASLLAGTDTQYF. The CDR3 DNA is TGTGCCAGCTTGTTAGCGGGGACAGATACGCAGTATTTT. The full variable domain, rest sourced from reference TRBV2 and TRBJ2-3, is EPEVTQTPSHQVTQMGQEVILRCVPISNHLYFYWYRQILGQKVEFLVSFYNNEISEKSEIFDDQFSVERPDGSNFTLKIRSTKLEDSAMYFCASLLAGTDTQYFGPGTRLTVL.

In DNA form, the CDR3 reads TGTGCCAGCAGTTACTCGACCCCTCAACCTGGCGAAAAACTGTTTTTT. Translated, it gives CASSYSTPQPGEKLFF. The rearrangement links TRBV6-6 to TRBJ1-4; D not resolved. Trimming cost V 0 bases and J 8 bases, with 16 bases left between them. The germline V gene has CDR1 MNHNY and CDR2 SVGAGI (reference sequence). The CDR3 runs 16 residues.

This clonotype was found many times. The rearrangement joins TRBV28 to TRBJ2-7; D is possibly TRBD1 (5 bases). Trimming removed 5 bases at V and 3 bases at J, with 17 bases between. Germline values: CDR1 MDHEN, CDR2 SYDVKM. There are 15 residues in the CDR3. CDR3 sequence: CASSGRTTQFYEQYF. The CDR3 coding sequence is TGTGCCAGCAGTGGTAGGACAACGCAGTTCTACGAGCAGTACTTC.

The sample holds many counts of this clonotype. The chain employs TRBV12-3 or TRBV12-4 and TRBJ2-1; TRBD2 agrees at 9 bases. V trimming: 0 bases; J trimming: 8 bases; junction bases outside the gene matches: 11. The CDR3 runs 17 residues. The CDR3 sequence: CASSLALGSGSFYEQFF. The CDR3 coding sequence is TGTGCCAGCAGTTTAGCGCTCGGTAGCGGGAGCTTTTATGAGCAGTTCTTC.

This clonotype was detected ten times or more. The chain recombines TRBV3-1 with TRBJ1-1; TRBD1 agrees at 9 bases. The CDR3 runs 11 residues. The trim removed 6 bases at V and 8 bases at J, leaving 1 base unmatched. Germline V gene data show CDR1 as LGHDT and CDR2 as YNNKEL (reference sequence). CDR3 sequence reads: CASRTGGEAFF. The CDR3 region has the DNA TGTGCCAGCAGAACAGGGGGCGAAGCTTTCTTT.

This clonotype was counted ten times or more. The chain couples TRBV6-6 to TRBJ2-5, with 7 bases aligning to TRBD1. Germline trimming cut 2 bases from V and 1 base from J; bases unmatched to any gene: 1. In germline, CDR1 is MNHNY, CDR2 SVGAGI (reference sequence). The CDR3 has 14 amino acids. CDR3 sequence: CASSYGTAQETQYF. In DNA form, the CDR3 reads TGTGCCAGCAGTTACGGGACAGCCCAAGAGACCCAGTACTTC.

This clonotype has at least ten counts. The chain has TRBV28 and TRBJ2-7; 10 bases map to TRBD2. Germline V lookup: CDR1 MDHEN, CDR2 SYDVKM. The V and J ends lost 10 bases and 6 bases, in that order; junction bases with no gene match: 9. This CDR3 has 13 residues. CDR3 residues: CATHRTSGGEQYF. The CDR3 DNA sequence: TGTGCCACACACCGGACTAGCGGCGGCGAGCAGTACTTC.

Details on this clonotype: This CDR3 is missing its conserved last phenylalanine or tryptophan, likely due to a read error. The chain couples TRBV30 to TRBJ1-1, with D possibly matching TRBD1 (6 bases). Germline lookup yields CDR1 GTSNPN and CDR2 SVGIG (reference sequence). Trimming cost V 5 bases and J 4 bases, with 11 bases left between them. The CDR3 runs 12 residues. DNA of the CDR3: TGTGCCTGGGAACCCAGGGGCACTGAAGCTTTCCTT. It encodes CAWEPRGTEAFL.

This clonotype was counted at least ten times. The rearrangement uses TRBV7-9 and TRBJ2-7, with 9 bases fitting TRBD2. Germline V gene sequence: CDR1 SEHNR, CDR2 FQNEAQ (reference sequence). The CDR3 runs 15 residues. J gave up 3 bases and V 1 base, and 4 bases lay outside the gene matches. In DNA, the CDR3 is TGTGCCAGCAGCTTAGGGGCTAGCGGGATCTACGAGCAGTACTTC. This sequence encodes CASSLGASGIYEQYF. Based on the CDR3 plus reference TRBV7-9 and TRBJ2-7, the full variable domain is DTGVSQNPRHKITKRGQNVTFRCDPISEHNRLYWYRQTLGQGPEFLTYFQNEAQLEKSRLLSDRFSAERPKGSFSTLEIQRTEQGDSAMYLCASSLGASGIYEQYFGPGTRLTVT.

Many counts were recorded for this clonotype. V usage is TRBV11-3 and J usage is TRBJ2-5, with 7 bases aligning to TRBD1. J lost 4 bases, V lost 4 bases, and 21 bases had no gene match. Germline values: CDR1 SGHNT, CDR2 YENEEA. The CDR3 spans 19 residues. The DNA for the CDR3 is TGTGCCAGCAGCTCCCAATTCACAGGGGAACTAATCAGGCGAGAGACCCAGTACTTC. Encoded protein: CASSSQFTGELIRRETQYF.

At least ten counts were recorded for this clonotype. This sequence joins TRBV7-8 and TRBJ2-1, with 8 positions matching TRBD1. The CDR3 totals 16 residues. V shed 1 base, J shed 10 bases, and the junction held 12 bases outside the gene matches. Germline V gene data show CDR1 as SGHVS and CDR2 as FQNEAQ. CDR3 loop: CASSLGYQGQGQEQFF. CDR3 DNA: TGTGCCAGCAGCTTAGGGTACCAAGGACAGGGACAAGAGCAGTTCTTC.

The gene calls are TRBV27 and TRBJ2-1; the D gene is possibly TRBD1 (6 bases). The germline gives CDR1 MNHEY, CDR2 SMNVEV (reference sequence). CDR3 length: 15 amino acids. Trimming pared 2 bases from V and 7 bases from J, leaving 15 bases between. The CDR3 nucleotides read TGTGCCAGCAGTTTAGACAGGAGGTGGGGGAATGAGCAGTTCTTC. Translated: CASSLDRRWGNEQFF.